Described below is a single T cell receptor (beta chain) sequence and its context. Its antigen is not identified. 5' RACE that incorporated UMI labels was used to prepare the TRB cDNA libraries. From its re-call of the 5' RACE reads, TCRdb lists each CDR3 protein once, without DNA. The sample holds about 98,000 distinct CDR3 sequences. This sample stems from a study of CXCR3-negative and CXCR3-positive naive CD8 T cells. CD45RO-CCR7+CD27+CD95- was the phenotype of naive CD8+ T cells. This CDR3 is built from 17 residues. Germline assignment: CDR1 MDHEN and CDR2 SYDVKM. General study findings and limits: When CXCR3-positive naive cells were set against CXCR3-negative naive cells, the former had more hydrophobic TRB CDR3s. Sequencing showed both naive subsets with comparably high diversity, and memory CD8+ cells much lower.

The receptor was derived from a human donor in good health. Some clones in this sample may be carry-over from other donors' samples. Sequenced: naive CXCR3+ CD8+ T cells from blood. Subset: CD45RO-CCR7+CD27+CD95- naive CD8+ T cells expressing CXCR3 (TNR3+). The rearrangement uses TRBV28 and TRBJ2-3; TCRdb's D call of TRBD1 is untestable without DNA. The CDR3 reads CASSPIRQGAGTDTQYF.